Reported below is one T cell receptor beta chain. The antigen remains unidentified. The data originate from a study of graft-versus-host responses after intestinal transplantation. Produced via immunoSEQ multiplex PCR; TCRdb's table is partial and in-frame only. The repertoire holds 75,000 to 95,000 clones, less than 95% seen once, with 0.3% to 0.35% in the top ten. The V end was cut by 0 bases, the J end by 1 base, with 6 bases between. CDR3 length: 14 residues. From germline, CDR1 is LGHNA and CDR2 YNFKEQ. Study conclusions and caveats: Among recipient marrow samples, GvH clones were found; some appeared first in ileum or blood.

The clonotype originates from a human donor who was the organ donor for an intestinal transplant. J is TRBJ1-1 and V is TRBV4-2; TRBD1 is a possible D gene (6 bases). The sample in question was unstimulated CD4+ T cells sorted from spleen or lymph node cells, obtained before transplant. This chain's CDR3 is CASSQEDRNTEAFF. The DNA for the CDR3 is TGTGCCAGCAGCCAAGAGGACAGGAACACTGAAGCTTTCTTT.